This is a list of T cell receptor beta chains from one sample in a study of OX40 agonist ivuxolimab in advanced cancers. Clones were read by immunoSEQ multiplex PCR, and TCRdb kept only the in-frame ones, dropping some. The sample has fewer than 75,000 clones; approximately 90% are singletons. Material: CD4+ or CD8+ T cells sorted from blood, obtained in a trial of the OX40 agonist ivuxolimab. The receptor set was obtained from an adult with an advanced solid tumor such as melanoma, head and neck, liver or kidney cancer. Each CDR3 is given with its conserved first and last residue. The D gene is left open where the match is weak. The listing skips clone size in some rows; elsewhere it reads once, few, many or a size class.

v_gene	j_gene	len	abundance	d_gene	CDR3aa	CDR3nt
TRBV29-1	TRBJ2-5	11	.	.	CSVAPQETQYF	TGCAGCGTTGCGCCCCAAGAGACCCAGTACTTC
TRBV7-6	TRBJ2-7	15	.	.	CASSTSDVGSYEQYF	TGTGCCAGCAGCACATCGGACGTGGGCTCCTACGAGCAGTACTTC
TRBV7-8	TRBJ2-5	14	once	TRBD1	CASSADRVRETQYF	TGTGCCAGCAGCGCCGACAGGGTTCGAGAGACCCAGTACTTC
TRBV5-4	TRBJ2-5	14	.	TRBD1	CASNTGQGLETQYF	TGTGCCAGCAACACGGGACAGGGGTTGGAGACCCAGTACTTC
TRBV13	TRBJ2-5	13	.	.	CASARTDQETQYF	TGTGCCAGCGCCAGGACAGATCAAGAGACCCAGTACTTC
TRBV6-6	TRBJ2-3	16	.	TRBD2	CASSYGAGGGRDTQYF	TGTGCCAGCAGTTACGGAGCGGGGGGGGGCCGGGATACGCAGTATTTT
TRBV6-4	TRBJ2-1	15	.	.	CASSPLGGIDNEQFF	TGTGCCAGCAGTCCACTCGGAGGCATAGACAATGAGCAGTTCTTC
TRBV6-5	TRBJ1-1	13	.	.	CASSYSEYTEAFF	TGTGCCAGCAGTTACTCAGAATACACTGAAGCTTTCTTT
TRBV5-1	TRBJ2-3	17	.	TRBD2	CASSPGLAGDGTDTQYF	TGCGCCAGCAGCCCGGGACTAGCGGGAGATGGCACAGATACGCAGTATTTT
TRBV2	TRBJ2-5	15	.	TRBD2	CASTRGGATRETQYF	TGTGCCAGCACCCGGGGGGGGGCCACTCGAGAGACCCAGTACTTC
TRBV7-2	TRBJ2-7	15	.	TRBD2	CASSITSVFSYEQYF	TGTGCCAGCAGCATTACTAGCGTTTTCTCCTACGAGCAGTACTTC
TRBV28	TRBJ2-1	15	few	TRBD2	CASSLAGVLYNEQFF	TGTGCCAGCAGTTTAGCGGGAGTTCTCTACAATGAGCAGTTCTTC
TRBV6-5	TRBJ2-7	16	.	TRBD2	CASSLIPTSGSGEQYF	TGTGCCAGCAGTTTGATACCGACTAGCGGGAGTGGCGAGCAGTACTTC
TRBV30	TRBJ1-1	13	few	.	CAWTRAQETEAFF	TGTGCCTGGACGAGGGCCCAGGAGACTGAAGCTTTCTTT
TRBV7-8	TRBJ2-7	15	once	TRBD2	CASSLVTSGTYEQYF	TGTGCCAGCAGCTTAGTAACTAGCGGGACGTACGAGCAGTACTTC
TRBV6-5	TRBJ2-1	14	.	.	CASSYLIGGSEQFF	TGTGCCAGCAGTTATTTGATCGGGGGTAGTGAGCAGTTCTTC
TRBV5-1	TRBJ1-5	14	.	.	CASSLGDTDQPQHF	TGCGCCAGCAGCTTGGGGGACACAGATCAGCCCCAGCATTTT
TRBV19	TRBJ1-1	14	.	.	CASSINQPHTEAFF	TGTGCCAGTAGTATTAATCAACCCCACACTGAAGCTTTCTTT
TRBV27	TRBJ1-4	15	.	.	CASSRTDSTNEKLFF	TGTGCCAGCAGTCGCACAGATTCAACTAATGAAAAACTGTTTTTT
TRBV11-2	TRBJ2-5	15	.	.	CASSLDGGQQETQYF	TGTGCCAGCAGCTTAGATGGTGGACAGCAAGAGACCCAGTACTTC